This TCR beta chain emerged from a study of cytomegalovirus exposure and HLA in healthy donors. Findings of the study overall: Earlier findings revealed that most TCR beta V segments proved productive either about 90% or about 30% of the time.

Primers included in the PCR were 60 Vbeta and 13 Jbeta primers. Assay used: immunoSEQ multiplex PCR; TCRdb lists only in-frame clones, some missing. The sample holds approximately 59,000 clones, 62% seen once. In regard to this clone: Antigen unknown.

V shed 0 bases, J shed 6 bases, and the junction held 4 bases outside the gene matches. The CDR3 is made up of 14 amino acids. Germline CDR1 reads MGHRA; CDR2 reads YSYEKL. The sequence derives from a man younger than 45 in good health and CMV-seronegative. The rearrangement links TRBV4-1 to TRBJ1-2, with TRBD1 matching over 7 bases. The sample consisted of PBMCs. For the CDR3, the DNA is TGCGCCAGCAGCCAAGAGAACAGGGGTGATGGCTACACCTTC. It encodes CASSQENRGDGYTF.